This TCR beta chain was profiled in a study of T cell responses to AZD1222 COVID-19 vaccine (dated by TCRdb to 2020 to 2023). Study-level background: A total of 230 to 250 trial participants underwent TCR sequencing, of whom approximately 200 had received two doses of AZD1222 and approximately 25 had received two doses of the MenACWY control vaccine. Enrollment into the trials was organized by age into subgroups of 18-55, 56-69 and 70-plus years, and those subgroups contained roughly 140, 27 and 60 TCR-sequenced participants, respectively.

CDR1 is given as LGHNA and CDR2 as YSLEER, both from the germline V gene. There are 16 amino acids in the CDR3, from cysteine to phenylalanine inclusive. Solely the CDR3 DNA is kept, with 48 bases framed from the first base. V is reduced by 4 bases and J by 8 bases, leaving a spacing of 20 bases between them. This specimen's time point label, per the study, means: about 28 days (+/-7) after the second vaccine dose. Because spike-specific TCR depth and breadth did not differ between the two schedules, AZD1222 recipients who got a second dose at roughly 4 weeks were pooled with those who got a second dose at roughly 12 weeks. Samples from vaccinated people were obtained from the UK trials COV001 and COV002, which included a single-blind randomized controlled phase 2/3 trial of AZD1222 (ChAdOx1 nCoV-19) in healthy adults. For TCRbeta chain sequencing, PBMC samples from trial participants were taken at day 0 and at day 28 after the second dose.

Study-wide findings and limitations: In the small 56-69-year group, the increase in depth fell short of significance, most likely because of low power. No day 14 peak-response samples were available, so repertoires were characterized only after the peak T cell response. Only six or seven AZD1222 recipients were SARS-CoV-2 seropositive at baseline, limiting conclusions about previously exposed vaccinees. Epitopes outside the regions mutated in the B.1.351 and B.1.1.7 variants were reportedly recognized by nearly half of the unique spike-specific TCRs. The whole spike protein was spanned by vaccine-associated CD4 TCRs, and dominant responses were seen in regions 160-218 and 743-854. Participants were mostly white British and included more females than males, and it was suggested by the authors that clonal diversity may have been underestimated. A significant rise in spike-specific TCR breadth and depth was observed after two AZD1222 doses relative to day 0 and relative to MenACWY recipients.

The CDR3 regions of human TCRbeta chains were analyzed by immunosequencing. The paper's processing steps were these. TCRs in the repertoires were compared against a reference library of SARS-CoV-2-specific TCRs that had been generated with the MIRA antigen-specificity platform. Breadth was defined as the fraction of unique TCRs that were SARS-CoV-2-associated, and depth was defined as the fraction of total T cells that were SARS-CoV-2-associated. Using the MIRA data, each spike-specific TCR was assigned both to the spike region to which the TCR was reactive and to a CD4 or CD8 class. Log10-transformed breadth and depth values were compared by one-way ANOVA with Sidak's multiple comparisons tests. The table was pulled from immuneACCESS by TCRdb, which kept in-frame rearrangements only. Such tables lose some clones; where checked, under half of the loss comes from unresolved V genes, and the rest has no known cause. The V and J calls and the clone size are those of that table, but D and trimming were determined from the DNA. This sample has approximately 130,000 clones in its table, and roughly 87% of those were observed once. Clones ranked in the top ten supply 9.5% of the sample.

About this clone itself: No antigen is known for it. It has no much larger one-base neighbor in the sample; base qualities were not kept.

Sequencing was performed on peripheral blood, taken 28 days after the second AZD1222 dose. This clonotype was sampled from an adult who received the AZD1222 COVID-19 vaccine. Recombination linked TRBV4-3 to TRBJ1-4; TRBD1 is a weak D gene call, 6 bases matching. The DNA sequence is TGCGCCAGCAGCCTCCACCGAGGGGGGACACGAGAAAAACTGTTTTTT. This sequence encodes CASSLHRGGTREKLFF.